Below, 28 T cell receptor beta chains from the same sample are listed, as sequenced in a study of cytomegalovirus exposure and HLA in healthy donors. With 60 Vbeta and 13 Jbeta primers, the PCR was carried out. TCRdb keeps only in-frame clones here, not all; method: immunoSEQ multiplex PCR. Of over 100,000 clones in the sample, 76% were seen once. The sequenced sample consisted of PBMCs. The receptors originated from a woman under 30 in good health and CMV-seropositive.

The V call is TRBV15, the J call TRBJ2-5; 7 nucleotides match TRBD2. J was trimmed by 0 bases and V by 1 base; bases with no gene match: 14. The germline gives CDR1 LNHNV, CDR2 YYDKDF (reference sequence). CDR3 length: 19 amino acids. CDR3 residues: CATSRARTAGLPYQETQYF. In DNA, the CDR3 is TGTGCCACCAGCAGAGCCAGGACCGCGGGACTACCGTACCAAGAGACCCAGTACTTC.

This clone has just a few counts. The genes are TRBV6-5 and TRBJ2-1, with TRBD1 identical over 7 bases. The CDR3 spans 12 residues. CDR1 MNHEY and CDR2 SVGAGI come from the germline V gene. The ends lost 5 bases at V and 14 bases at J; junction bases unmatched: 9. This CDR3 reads CASSGAGTVEFF. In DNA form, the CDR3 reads TGTGCCAGCAGTGGAGCCGGGACAGTGGAGTTCTTC.

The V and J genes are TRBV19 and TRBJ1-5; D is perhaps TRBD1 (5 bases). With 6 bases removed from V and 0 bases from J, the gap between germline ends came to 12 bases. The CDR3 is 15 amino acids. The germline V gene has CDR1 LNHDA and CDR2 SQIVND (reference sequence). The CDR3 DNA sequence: TGTGCCAGTAGCACAGGCGCATATAGCAATCAGCCCCAGCATTTT. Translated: CASSTGAYSNQPQHF.

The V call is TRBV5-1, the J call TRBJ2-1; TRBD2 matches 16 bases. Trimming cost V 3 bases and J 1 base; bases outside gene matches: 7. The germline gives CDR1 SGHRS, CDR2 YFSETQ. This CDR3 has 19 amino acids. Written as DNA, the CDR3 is TGCGCCAGCAGCTCGGGGACTAGCGGGAGGGCCGGTTCCTACAATGAGCAGTTCTTC. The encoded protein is CASSSGTSGRAGSYNEQFF.

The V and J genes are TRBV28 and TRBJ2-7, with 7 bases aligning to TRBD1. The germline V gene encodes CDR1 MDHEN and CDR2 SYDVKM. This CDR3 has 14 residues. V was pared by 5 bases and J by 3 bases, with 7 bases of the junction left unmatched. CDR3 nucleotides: TGTGCCAGCAGTCCGCCCGGACAGGTCTACGAGCAGTACTTC. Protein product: CASSPPGQVYEQYF.

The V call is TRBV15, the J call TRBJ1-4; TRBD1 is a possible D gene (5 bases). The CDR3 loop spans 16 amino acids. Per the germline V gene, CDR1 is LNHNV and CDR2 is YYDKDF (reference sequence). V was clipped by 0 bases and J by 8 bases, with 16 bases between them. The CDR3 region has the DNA TGTGCCACCAGCAGAGATTACTCTGGGGCGGTGGAAAAACTGTTTTTT. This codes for CATSRDYSGAVEKLFF.

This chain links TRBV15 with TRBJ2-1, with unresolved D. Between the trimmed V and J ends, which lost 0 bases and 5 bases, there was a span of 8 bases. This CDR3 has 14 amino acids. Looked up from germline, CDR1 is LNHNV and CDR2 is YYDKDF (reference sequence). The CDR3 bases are TGTGCCACCAGCAGAGATTTGGCTGACAATGAGCAGTTCTTC. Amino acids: CATSRDLADNEQFF.

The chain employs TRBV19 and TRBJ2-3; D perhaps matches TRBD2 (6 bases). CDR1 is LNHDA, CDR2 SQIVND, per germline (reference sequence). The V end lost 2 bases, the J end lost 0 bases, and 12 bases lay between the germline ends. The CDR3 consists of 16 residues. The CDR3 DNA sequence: TGTGCCAGTAGTATATGGGCTAGCGCCAGCACAGATACGCAGTATTTT. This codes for CASSIWASASTDTQYF.

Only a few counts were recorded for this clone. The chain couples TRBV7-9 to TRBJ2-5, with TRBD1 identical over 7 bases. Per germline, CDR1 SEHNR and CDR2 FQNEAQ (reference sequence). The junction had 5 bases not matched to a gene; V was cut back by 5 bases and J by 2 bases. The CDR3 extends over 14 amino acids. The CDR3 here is CASSHRTGQETQYF. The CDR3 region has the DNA TGTGCCAGCAGCCACCGGACAGGACAAGAGACCCAGTACTTC.

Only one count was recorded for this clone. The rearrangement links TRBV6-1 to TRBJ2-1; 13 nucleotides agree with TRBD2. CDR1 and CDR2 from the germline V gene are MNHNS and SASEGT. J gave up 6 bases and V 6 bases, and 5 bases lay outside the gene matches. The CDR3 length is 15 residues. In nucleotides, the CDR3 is TGTGCCAGCAGGGCACTAGCGGGGGGGGGCAATGAGCAGTTCTTC. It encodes CASRALAGGGNEQFF.

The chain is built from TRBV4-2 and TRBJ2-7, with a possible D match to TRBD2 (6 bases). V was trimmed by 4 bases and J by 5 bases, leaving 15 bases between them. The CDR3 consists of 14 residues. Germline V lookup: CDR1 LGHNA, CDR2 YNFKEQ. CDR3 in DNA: TGTGCCAGCAGCCGGGACTCCAAAACCGACGAGCAGTACTTC. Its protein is CASSRDSKTDEQYF.

CDR3 loop: CASSLIKQGGITGELFF. CDR3 in DNA: TGTGCCAGCAGTTTAATTAAGCAGGGGGGCATCACCGGGGAGCTGTTTTTT. The V call is TRBV28, the J call TRBJ2-2, with a weak D call TRBD1 (7 bases). CDR1 and CDR2 (germline): MDHEN, SYDVKM. Trimming stripped 2 bases from V and 4 bases from J, with 17 bases between. The CDR3 consists of 17 residues.

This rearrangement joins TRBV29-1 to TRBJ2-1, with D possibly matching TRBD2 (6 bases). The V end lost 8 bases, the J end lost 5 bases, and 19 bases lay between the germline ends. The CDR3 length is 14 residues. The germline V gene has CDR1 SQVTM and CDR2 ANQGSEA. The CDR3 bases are TGCAGCATCGCTTCATTTCGACTAGACAATGAGCAGTTCTTC. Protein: CSIASFRLDNEQFF.

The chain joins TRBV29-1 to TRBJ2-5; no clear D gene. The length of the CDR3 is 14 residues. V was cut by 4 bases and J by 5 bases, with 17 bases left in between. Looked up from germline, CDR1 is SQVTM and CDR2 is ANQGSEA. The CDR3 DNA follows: TGCAGCGTTGGGAGCTGGCCCCTACTGGAGACCCAGTACTTC. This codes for CSVGSWPLLETQYF.

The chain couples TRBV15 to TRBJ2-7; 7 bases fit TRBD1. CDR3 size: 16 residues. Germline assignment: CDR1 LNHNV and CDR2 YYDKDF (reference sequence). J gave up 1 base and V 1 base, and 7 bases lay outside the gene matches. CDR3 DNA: TGTGCCACCAGCAGAGCCGGGACAGCGAATTCCTACGAGCAGTACTTC. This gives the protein CATSRAGTANSYEQYF.

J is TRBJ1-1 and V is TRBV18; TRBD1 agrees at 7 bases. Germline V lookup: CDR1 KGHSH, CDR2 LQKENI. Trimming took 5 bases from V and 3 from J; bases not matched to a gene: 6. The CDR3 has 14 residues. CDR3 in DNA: TGTGCCAGCTCAGACAGACAGGGCTACACTGAAGCTTTCTTT. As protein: CASSDRQGYTEAFF.

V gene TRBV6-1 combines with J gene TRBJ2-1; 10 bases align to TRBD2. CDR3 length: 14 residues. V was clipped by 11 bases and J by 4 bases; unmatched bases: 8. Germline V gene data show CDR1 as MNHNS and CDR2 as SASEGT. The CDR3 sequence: CAGGTAGGYNEQFF. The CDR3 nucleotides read TGTGCCGGGGGAACAGCGGGAGGGTACAATGAGCAGTTCTTC.

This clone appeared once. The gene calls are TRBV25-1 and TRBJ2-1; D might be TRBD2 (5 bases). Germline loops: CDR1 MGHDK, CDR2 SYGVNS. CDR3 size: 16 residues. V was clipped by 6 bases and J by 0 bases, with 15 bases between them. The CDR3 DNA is TGTGCCAGCAGCCCCACGGGGTATAGCTCCTACAATGAGCAGTTCTTC. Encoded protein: CASSPTGYSSYNEQFF.

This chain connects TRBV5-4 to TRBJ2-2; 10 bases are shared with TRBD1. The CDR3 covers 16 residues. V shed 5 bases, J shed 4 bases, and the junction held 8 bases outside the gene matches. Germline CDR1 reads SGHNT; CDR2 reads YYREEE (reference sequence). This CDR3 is CASRYGWTGGTGELFF. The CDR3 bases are TGTGCCAGCAGATATGGCTGGACAGGGGGCACCGGGGAGCTGTTTTTT.

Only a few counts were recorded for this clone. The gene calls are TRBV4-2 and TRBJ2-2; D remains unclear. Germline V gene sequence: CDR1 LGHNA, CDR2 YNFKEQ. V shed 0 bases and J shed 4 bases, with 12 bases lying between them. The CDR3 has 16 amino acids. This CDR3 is CASSQDFTAPTGELFF. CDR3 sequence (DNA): TGTGCCAGCAGCCAAGATTTCACTGCACCCACCGGGGAGCTGTTTTTT.

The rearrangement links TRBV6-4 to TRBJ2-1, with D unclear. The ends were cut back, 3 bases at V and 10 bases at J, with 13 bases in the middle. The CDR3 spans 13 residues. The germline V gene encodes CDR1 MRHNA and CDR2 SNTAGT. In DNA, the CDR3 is TGTGCCAGCAGTGAAACTCCTCCCGCGGAGCAGTTCTTC. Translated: CASSETPPAEQFF.

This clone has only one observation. CDR3: CASDDLTANTEAFF. CDR3 bases: TGTGCCAGCGACGACCTCACAGCGAACACTGAAGCTTTCTTT. The chain is built from TRBV11-2 and TRBJ1-1; no clear D gene. V dropped 8 bases and J dropped 1 base, with 14 bases sitting between them. CDR1 SGHAT and CDR2 FQNNGV come from the germline V gene. The CDR3 is 14 amino acids.

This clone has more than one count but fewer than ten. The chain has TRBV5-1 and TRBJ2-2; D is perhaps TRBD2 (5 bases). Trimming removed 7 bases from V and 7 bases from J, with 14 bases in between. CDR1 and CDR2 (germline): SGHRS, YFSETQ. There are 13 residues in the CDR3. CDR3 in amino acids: CASARDWGGELFF. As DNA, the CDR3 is TGCGCCAGCGCCCGGGATTGGGGCGGGGAGCTGTTTTTT.

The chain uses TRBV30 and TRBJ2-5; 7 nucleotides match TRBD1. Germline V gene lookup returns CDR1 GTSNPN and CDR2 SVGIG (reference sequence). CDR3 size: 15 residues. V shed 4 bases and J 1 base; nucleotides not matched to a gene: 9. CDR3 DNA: TGTGCCTGGACCTTGGCCGGGACAGCCCAAGAGACCCAGTACTTC. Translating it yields CAWTLAGTAQETQYF.

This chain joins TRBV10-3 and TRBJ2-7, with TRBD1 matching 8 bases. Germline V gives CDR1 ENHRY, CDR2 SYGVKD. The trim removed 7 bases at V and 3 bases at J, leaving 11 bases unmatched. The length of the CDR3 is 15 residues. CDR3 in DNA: TGTGCCATCACCGAAAAGCAGACAGGGGTCTACGAGCAGTACTTC. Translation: CAITEKQTGVYEQYF.

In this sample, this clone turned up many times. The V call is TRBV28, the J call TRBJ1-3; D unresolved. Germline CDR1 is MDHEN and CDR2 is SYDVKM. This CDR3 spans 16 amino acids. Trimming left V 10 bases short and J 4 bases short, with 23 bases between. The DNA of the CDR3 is TGTGCCACCGTTACCTCGGGGAAGGCATCGGGAAACACCATATATTTT. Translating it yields CATVTSGKASGNTIYF.

CDR3 sequence reads: CASSLAGRDNQPQHF. In DNA form, the CDR3 reads TGTGCCAGCAGCTTAGCGGGCAGAGACAATCAGCCCCAGCATTTT. The rearrangement uses TRBV7-9 and TRBJ1-5; D is ambiguous. The CDR3 sequence is 15 residues long. V was clipped by 0 bases and J by 3 bases, with 9 bases between them. Germline V gives CDR1 SEHNR, CDR2 FQNEAQ (reference sequence). Supplemented by reference TRBV7-9 and TRBJ1-5, the full variable domain reads DTGVSQNPRHKITKRGQNVTFRCDPISEHNRLYWYRQTLGQGPEFLTYFQNEAQLEKSRLLSDRFSAERPKGSFSTLEIQRTEQGDSAMYLCASSLAGRDNQPQHFGDGTRLSIL.

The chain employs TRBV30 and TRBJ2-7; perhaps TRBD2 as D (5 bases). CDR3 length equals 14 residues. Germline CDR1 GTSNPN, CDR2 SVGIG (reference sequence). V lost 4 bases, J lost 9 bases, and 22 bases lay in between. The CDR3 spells CAWIRWEHSGRQYF. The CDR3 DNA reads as TGTGCCTGGATCCGGTGGGAGCACTCCGGTAGGCAGTACTTC. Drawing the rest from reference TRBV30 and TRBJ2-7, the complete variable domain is SQTIHQWPATLVQPVGSPLSLECTVEGTSNPNLYWYRQAAGRGLQLLFYSVGIGQISSEVPQNLSASRPQDRQFILSSKKLLLSDSGFYLCAWIRWEHSGRQYFGPGTRLTVT.